Following are 24 T cell receptor beta chains from one sample sequenced in a study of post-analysis software for immune sequencing data. General study findings and limits: Controls showed lower frequencies than patients for 5 or 6 TRBV segments, and TRBV5-6, TRBV5-1 and TRBV20-1 were among these.

The authors incorporated unique molecular identifiers into the TCR beta cDNA libraries. TCRdb re-called the PCR reads with MiXCR, one entry per CDR3 protein. Of hundreds of thousands of distinct CDR3 sequences listed, just under 30% are singletons. These receptors have no known antigen. The sequencing input was blood. These receptors were obtained from a girl aged 5 to 17 with multiple sclerosis.

J is TRBJ1-5 and V is TRBV5-5; no clear D. Per germline, CDR1 SGHKS and CDR2 YYEKEE (reference sequence). This CDR3 region has 14 residues. Trimming left V 0 bases short and J 3 bases short, with 7 bases between. The CDR3 spells CASSLVHLNQPQHF. The DNA for the CDR3 is TGTGCCAGCAGCTTGGTACACCTCAATCAGCCCCAGCATTTT. Filled out from reference TRBV5-5 and TRBJ1-5, the complete variable domain reads DAGVTQSPTHLIKTRGQQVTLRCSPISGHKSVSWYQQVLGQGPQFIFQYYEKEERGRGNFPDRFSARQFPNYSSELNVNALLLGDSALYLCASSLVHLNQPQHFGDGTRLSIL.

In the case of this clonotype: One end of the junction fails to match germline, which may point to a read error. The V call is TRBV4-1, the J call TRBJ2-5; 13 bases are shared with TRBD2. The CDR3 extends over 18 amino acids. From germline, CDR1 is MGHRA and CDR2 YSYEKL. The chain's CDR3 is CASSQVGLAGAHYNEQYF. CDR3 sequence (DNA): TGTGCCAGCAGCCAAGTTGGACTAGCGGGGGCTCACTACAATGAGCAGTACTTC.

The V call is TRBV12-3 or TRBV12-4, the J call TRBJ2-6, with 7 positions matching TRBD2. CDR3 size: 17 residues. With V trimmed by 3 bases and J by 0 bases, 5 bases remained unmatched. CDR3 region: CASSFRREFSGANVLTF. CDR3 nucleotides: TGTGCCAGCAGTTTCCGGCGGGAGTTCTCTGGGGCCAACGTCCTGACTTTC.

This clonotype was detected only a few times. The chain recombines TRBV4-1 with TRBJ2-2; TRBD1 agrees at 7 bases. There are 17 residues in the CDR3. The V gene end was trimmed by 2 bases and the J gene end by 3 bases; junction bases not matched to a gene: 9. Germline CDR1 reads MGHRA; CDR2 reads YSYEKL. The CDR3 region is CASSQIQGFRDTGELFF. The CDR3 bases are TGCGCCAGCAGCCAAATACAGGGGTTTCGCGACACCGGGGAGCTGTTTTTT.

This clonotype was counted a few times. This chain connects TRBV7-2 to TRBJ2-3; D is unclear. CDR1 is SGHTA, CDR2 FQGNSA, per germline. V lost 5 bases and J 0 bases, leaving 21 bases between the germline ends. The CDR3 covers 18 residues. CDR3 coding DNA: TGTGCCAGCAGCCGGAAAAAATTGGACGCTGCTAGCACAGATACGCAGTATTTT. Translation: CASSRKKLDAASTDTQYF.

This clonotype was seen more than once but under ten times. V usage is TRBV20-1 and J usage is TRBJ2-7, with TRBD2 identical over 8 bases. The CDR3 is made up of 21 amino acids. V lost 1 base to trimming and J lost 2 bases; unmatched junction nucleotides: 25. Germline V gene lookup returns CDR1 DFQATT and CDR2 SNEGSKA (reference sequence). DNA for the CDR3: TGCAGTGCTAGAGCTAGTAACCTGCCAAGGACTAGCCTCCTTTCTACCTACGAGCAGTACTTC. Residues: CSARASNLPRTSLLSTYEQYF.

This clonotype was seen a handful of times. The CDR3: CATGPRGSYNEQFF. The DNA of the CDR3 is TGTGCCACGGGTCCGCGGGGCTCCTACAATGAGCAGTTCTTC. The chain links TRBV7-2 to TRBJ2-1; a possible D gene is TRBD2 (6 bases). The CDR3 sequence is 14 residues long. Trimming took 10 bases from V and 0 from J, leaving 13 bases between them. Germline V CDR1 and CDR2: SGHTA, FQGNSA.

Only a few counts were recorded for this clonotype. The V and J genes are TRBV4-2 and TRBJ1-5; the match to TRBD1 covers 7 bases. Germline values: CDR1 LGHNA, CDR2 YNFKEQ. J gave up 7 bases and V 4 bases, and 4 bases lay outside the gene matches. This CDR3 is 13 amino acids long. DNA for the CDR3: TGTGCCAGCAGCCGCGAGGGGGCCCAGCCCCAGCATTTT. Protein: CASSREGAQPQHF.

J is TRBJ2-1 and V is TRBV7-7, with a possible D match to TRBD1 (5 bases). Germline CDR1 and CDR2: SSHAT and FNYEAQ (reference sequence). The CDR3 is made up of 13 amino acids. V lost 2 bases and J 10 bases, leaving 12 bases between the germline ends. CDR3 in DNA: TGTGCCAGCAGCTTACATGCGACAGCCGAGCAGTTCTTC. The encoded protein is CASSLHATAEQFF.

J is TRBJ2-1 and V is TRBV6-2 or TRBV6-3, with unresolved D. Germline V gene lookup returns CDR1 MNHEY and CDR2 SVGEGT. This CDR3 comprises 13 residues. V lost 6 bases and J lost 6, with 12 bases in between. DNA for the CDR3: TGTGCCAGCAGGCCCGACTTTACCAATGAGCAGTTCTTC. This gives the protein CASRPDFTNEQFF.

CDR3: CASSFGGEWTGELFF. DNA for the CDR3: TGCGCCAGCAGCTTCGGGGGGGAATGGACCGGGGAGCTGTTTTTT. The chain couples TRBV5-1 to TRBJ2-2, with 8 positions matching TRBD2. J lost 5 bases, V lost 2 bases, and 5 bases had no gene match. Per the germline V gene, CDR1 is SGHRS and CDR2 is YFSETQ. The CDR3 is 15 amino acids. Based on the CDR3 plus reference TRBV5-1 and TRBJ2-2, the full variable domain is KAGVTQTPRYLIKTRGQQVTLSCSPISGHRSVSWYQQTPGQGLQFLFEYFSETQRNKGNFPGRFSGRQFSNSRSEMNVSTLELGDSALYLCASSFGGEWTGELFFGEGSRLTVL.

This chain connects TRBV20-1 to TRBJ2-7; TRBD2 matches 14 bases. Looked up from germline, CDR1 is DFQATT and CDR2 is SNEGSKA (reference sequence). The length of the CDR3 is 15 residues. The trim removed 5 bases at V and 5 bases at J, leaving 8 bases unmatched. The CDR3 protein is CSAVGTSGSRNEQYF. Here the CDR3 DNA reads TGCAGTGCTGTCGGGACTAGCGGGAGTAGGAACGAGCAGTACTTC.

This clonotype showed up just a few times. V usage is TRBV28 and J usage is TRBJ2-5, with 7 bases fitting TRBD2. J gave up 4 bases and V 7 bases, and 15 bases lay outside the gene matches. The CDR3 is made up of 16 amino acids. Germline V lookup: CDR1 MDHEN, CDR2 SYDVKM. In DNA, the CDR3 is TGTGCCAGCAACCCTCCCTTCGGGGGAGGGGCAGAGACCCAGTACTTC. Translation: CASNPPFGGGAETQYF.

The V and J genes are TRBV10-2 and TRBJ1-5; D gene ambiguous. From germline, CDR1 is WSHSY and CDR2 SAAADI. The CDR3 runs to 12 residues. V was pared by 3 bases and J by 5 bases, with 5 bases between. The CDR3 DNA follows: TGCGCCAGCAGTGAATTTGATCAGCCCCAGCATTTT. Translation: CASSEFDQPQHF.

This chain links TRBV2 with TRBJ1-4; no clear D gene. From germline, CDR1 is SNHLY and CDR2 FYNNEI. V lost 4 bases and J 0 bases, leaving 6 bases between the germline ends. This CDR3 has 14 residues. The CDR3: CASSGPATNEKLFF. In DNA, the CDR3 is TGTGCCAGCAGTGGACCGGCAACTAATGAAAAACTGTTTTTT. The whole variable domain, remainder taken from reference TRBV2 and TRBJ1-4, is EPEVTQTPSHQVTQMGQEVILRCVPISNHLYFYWYRQILGQKVEFLVSFYNNEISEKSEIFDDQFSVERPDGSNFTLKIRSTKLEDSAMYFCASSGPATNEKLFFGSGTQLSVL.

The rearrangement uses TRBV3-1 and TRBJ1-2; D is ambiguous. CDR3 length equals 15 residues. V was pared by 0 bases and J by 4 bases, with 12 bases between. CDR1 LGHDT and CDR2 YNNKEL come from the germline V gene (reference sequence). This CDR3 is CASSQDTAKTYGYTF. The CDR3, as DNA: TGTGCCAGCAGCCAAGATACGGCCAAGACCTATGGCTACACCTTC.

This chain connects TRBV4-2 to TRBJ1-2; D uncertain. CDR1 is LGHNA and CDR2 is YNFKEQ in the germline V gene. The CDR3 runs 15 residues. Trimming left V 1 base short and J 1 base short, with 10 bases between. DNA for the CDR3: TGTGCCAGCAGCCAAGCGACCGGGGATAACTATGGCTACACCTTC. Amino acids: CASSQATGDNYGYTF.

This clonotype showed up just a few times. The rearrangement uses TRBV3-1 and TRBJ2-5; a possible D gene is TRBD2 (5 bases). Germline loops: CDR1 LGHDT, CDR2 YNNKEL (reference sequence). The length of the CDR3 is 15 residues. Trimming shortened V by 2 bases and J by 2 bases, and 12 bases separated the two germline ends. The chain's CDR3 is CASSQMSGEQETQYF. Here the CDR3 DNA reads TGTGCCAGCAGCCAAATGAGCGGAGAACAAGAGACCCAGTACTTC.

This sequence joins TRBV7-8 and TRBJ2-1; D is uncertain. The CDR3 totals 11 residues. Germline lookup yields CDR1 SGHVS and CDR2 FQNEAQ. Trimming pared 5 bases from V and 7 bases from J, leaving 6 bases between. CDR3 DNA sequence: TGTGCCAGCAGCGTCGTAAATGAGCAGTTCTTC. Translation: CASSVVNEQFF.

This clonotype was seen only a few times. This CDR3 is CASSSNRNLLEQYF. CDR3 bases: TGTGCCAGCAGCTCCAATAGAAACCTCTTGGAGCAGTACTTC. This chain joins TRBV7-8 and TRBJ2-7, with D unresolved. Germline V lookup: CDR1 SGHVS, CDR2 FQNEAQ. The CDR3 length is 14 residues. Trimming took 4 bases from V and 7 from J, leaving 17 bases between them.

This clonotype was found a few times. The V gene is TRBV5-5, the J gene TRBJ2-3; 8 bases agree with TRBD2. V gave up 4 bases and J gave up 0 bases; unmatched junction bases: 10. Germline V lookup: CDR1 SGHKS, CDR2 YYEKEE (reference sequence). The CDR3 length is 17 residues. The CDR3: CASSRGTSGISTDTQYF. The CDR3 DNA reads TGTGCCAGCAGCCGAGGCACTAGCGGAATTAGCACAGATACGCAGTATTTT.

The sample holds a few counts of this clonotype. CDR3 sequence: CASSARGLESTDTQYF. As DNA, the CDR3 is TGTGCCAGCAGCGCCAGGGGATTGGAGAGCACAGATACGCAGTATTTT. The gene calls are TRBV9 and TRBJ2-3, with D perhaps matching TRBD1 (6 bases). V was shortened by 3 bases and J by 0 bases, with 14 bases between the two germline ends. The CDR3 consists of 16 residues. The germline V gene has CDR1 SGDLS and CDR2 YYNGEE.

V and J are TRBV6-5 and TRBJ2-3; perhaps TRBD1 as D (6 bases). Looked up from germline, CDR1 is MNHEY and CDR2 is SVGAGI. The CDR3 loop spans 15 amino acids. Trimming took off 7 bases at V and 0 bases at J, with 14 bases between the two ends. CDR3: CASIAGRGSTDTQYF. DNA of the CDR3: TGTGCCAGCATCGCCGGCAGGGGCAGCACAGATACGCAGTATTTT.

The chain links TRBV6-5 to TRBJ1-1; 8 positions agree with TRBD1. Trimming removed 6 bases from V and 7 bases from J; junction bases left unmatched: 16. CDR1 MNHEY and CDR2 SVGAGI come from the germline V gene. This CDR3 is 16 amino acids long. In DNA, the CDR3 is TGTGCCAGCAGCCCATCTGGGGGGACAGGAGTATATGAAGCTTTCTTT. Amino acids: CASSPSGGTGVYEAFF.